These 5 T cell receptor beta chains share one sample of origin, sequenced in a study of blood T cells in healthy people across ages. The use of a sample-barcoded 5' primer and a J-beta primer mix characterized a second PCR of roughly 6 to 11 cycles. TCRdb fed the 5' RACE reads into MiXCR, producing one record per CDR3 protein. The table lists some 1,800,000 distinct CDR3 sequences, approximately 39% of them singletons. The specimen was blood. The source is a human donor in good health.

This clonotype was detected a few times. This chain links TRBV9 with TRBJ1-1; perhaps TRBD1 as D (5 bases). The V gene's germline CDR1 is SGDLS and CDR2 YYNGEE. Trimming removed 7 bases from V and 2 bases from J, with 12 bases in between. The length of the CDR3 is 13 residues. CDR3 in DNA: TGTGCCAGCCTTAGGACACTCAACACTGAAGCTTTCTTT. As protein: CASLRTLNTEAFF.

The rearrangement links TRBV28 to TRBJ2-3, with 8 bases aligning to TRBD2. The V gene's germline CDR1 is MDHEN and CDR2 SYDVKM. J gave up 1 base and V 7 bases, and 13 bases lay outside the gene matches. CDR3 length equals 17 residues. This CDR3 reads CASTDTPAGAGTDTQYF. The CDR3 DNA is TGTGCCAGCACTGATACACCAGCGGGGGCCGGCACAGATACGCAGTATTTT.

The chain is built from TRBV7-8 and TRBJ1-5; 9 nucleotides match TRBD1. This CDR3 comprises 19 residues. V lost 1 base and J lost 2; bases outside the gene matches: 12. From germline, CDR1 is SGHVS and CDR2 FQNEAQ. The CDR3 here is CASSLDSDWTGEGNQPQHF. CDR3 sequence (DNA): TGTGCCAGCAGCTTAGATTCGGATTGGACAGGGGAAGGCAATCAGCCCCAGCATTTT.

CDR3 sequence reads: CSAHRRWGTDTQYF. The CDR3 nucleotides are TGCAGTGCACACCGCCGGTGGGGCACAGATACGCAGTATTTT. The rearrangement joins TRBV20-1 to TRBJ2-3, with no clear D. CDR1 DFQATT and CDR2 SNEGSKA come from the germline V gene (reference sequence). The CDR3 is 14 amino acids. The ends were cut back, 6 bases at V and 1 base at J, with 14 bases in the middle.

This clonotype was detected a few times. Just one base apart from a much larger clone, this may be a read error. The genes are TRBV7-2 and TRBJ2-5; no firm D call. Germline CDR1 reads SGHTA; CDR2 reads FQGNSA. The CDR3 length is 14 residues. V dropped 4 bases and J dropped 5 bases, with 14 bases sitting between them. The CDR3 region has the DNA TGTGCCAGCAGCTCTCTTTGGGAATGCGAGACCCAGTACTTC. Its protein is CASSSLWECETQYF.